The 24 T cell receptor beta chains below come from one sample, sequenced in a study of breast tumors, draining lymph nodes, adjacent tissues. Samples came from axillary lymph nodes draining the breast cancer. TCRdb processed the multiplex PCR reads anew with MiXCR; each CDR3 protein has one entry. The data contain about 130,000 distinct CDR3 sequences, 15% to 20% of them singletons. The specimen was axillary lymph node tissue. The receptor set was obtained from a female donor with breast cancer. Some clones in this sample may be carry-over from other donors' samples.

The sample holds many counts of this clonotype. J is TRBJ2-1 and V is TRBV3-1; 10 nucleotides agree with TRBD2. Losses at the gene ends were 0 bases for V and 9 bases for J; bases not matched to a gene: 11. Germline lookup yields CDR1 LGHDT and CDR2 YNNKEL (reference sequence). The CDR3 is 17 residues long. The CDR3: CASSQDLQRGGGGEQFF. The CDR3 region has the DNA TGTGCCAGCAGCCAAGACCTTCAGCGGGGGGGCGGGGGTGAGCAGTTCTTC.

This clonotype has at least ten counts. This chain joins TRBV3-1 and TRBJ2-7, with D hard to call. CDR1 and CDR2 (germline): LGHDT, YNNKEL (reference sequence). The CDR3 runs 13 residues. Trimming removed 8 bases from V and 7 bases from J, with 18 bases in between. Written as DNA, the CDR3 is TGTGCCAGCGCTCAAGAGGCGTCAGAAGAGCAGTACTTC. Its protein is CASAQEASEEQYF.

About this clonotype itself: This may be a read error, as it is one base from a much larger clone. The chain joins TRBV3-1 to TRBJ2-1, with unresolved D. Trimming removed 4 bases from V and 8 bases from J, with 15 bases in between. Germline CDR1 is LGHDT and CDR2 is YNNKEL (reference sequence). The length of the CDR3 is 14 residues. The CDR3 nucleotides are TGTGCCAGCAGCCGAGCTTATGCCGGCGATGAGCAGTTCTTC. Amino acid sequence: CASSRAYAGDEQFF.

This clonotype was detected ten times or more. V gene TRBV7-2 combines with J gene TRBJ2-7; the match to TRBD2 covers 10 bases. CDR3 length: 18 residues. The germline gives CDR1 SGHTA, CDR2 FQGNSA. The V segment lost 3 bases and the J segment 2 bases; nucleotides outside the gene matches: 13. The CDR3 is CASSFPQRGGQNPYEQYF. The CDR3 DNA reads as TGTGCCAGCAGCTTCCCTCAGCGGGGGGGCCAAAACCCCTACGAGCAGTACTTC.

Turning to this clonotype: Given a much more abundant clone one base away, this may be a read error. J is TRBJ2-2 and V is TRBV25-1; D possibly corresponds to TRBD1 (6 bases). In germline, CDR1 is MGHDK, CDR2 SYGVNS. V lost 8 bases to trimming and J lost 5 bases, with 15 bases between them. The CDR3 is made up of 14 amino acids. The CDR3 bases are TGTGCCAGCGGGGCCACAGGGAATACCGGGGAGCTGTTTTTT. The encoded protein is CASGATGNTGELFF.

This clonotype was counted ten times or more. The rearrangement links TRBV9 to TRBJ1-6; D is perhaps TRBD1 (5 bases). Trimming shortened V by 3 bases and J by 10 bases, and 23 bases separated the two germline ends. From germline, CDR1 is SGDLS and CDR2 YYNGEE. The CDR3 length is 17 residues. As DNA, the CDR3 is TGTGCCAGCAGCGCCACTTTCTCCGGGACCTTGGGGTCACCCCTCCACTTT. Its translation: CASSATFSGTLGSPLHF. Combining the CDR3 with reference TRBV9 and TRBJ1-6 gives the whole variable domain DSGVTQTPKHLITATGQRVTLRCSPRSGDLSVYWYQQSLDQGLQFLIQYYNGEERAKGNILERFSAQQFPDLHSELNLSSLELGDSALYFCASSATFSGTLGSPLHFGNGTRLTVT.

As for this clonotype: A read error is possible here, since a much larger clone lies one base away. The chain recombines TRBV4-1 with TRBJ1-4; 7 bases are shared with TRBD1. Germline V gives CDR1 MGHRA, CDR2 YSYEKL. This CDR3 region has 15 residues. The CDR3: CASSLGTATNEKLSF. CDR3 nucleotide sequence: TGCGCCAGCAGTCTAGGGACAGCAACTAATGAAAAACTGTCTTTT.

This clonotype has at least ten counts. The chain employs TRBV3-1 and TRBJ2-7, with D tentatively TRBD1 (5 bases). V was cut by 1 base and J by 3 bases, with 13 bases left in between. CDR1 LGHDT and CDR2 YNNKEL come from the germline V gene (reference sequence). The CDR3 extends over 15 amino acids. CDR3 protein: CASSQAEKGYYEQYF. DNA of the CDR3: TGTGCCAGCAGCCAAGCGGAAAAGGGGTACTACGAGCAGTACTTC.

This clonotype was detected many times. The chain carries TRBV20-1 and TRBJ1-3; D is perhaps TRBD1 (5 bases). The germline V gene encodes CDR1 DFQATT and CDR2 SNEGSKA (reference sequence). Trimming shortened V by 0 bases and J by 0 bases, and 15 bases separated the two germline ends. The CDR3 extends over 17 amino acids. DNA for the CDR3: TGCAGTGCTAGAGACTGGTCGGGGGGAAACTCTGGAAACACCATATATTTT. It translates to CSARDWSGGNSGNTIYF.

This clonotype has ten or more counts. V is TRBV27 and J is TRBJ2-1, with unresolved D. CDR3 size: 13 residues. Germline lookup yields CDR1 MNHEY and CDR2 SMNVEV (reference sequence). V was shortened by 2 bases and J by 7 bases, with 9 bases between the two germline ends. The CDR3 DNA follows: TGTGCCAGCAGTTTACAGGCGACAAATGAGCAGTTCTTC. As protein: CASSLQATNEQFF.

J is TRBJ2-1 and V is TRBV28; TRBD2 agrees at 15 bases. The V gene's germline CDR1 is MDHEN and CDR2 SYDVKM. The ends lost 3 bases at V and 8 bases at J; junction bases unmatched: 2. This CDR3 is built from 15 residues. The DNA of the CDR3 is TGTGCCAGCAGTTTGGGACTAGCGGGAGGAGATGAGCAGTTCTTC. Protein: CASSLGLAGGDEQFF.

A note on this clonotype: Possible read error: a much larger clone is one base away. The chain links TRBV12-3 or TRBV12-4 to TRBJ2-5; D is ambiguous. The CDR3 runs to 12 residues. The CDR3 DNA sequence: TGTGCCCGCAGTTTCAGCTTACAGACCCAGTACTTC. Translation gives CARSFSLQTQYF.

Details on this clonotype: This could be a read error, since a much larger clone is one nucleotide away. The CDR3 region is CASSFTGHDPPLHF. The CDR3 DNA reads TGTGCCAGCAGCTTCACAGGGCATGATCCACCCCTCCACTTT. The chain couples TRBV27 to TRBJ1-6; tentative D call: TRBD1 (6 bases). V was pared by 6 bases and J by 11 bases, with 17 bases between. Germline assignment: CDR1 MNHEY and CDR2 SMNVEV (reference sequence). This CDR3 has 14 residues.

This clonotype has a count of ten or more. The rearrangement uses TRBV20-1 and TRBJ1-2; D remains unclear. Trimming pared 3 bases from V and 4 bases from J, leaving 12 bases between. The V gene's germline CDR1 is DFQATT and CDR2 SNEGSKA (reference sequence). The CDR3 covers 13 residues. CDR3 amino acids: CSASTPEGYGYTF. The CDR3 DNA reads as TGCAGTGCTAGTACTCCCGAGGGCTATGGCTACACCTTC.

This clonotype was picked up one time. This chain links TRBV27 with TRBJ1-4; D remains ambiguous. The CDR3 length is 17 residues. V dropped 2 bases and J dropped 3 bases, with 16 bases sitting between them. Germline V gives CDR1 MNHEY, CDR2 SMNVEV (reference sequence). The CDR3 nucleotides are TGTGCCAGCAGTTTAGCGGGGAGGTCATGGGCTAATGAAAAACTGTTTTTT. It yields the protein CASSLAGRSWANEKLFF.

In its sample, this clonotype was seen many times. CDR3 in DNA: TGTGCCAGCAGTCAGGGGGCGGGCTACGAGCAGTACTTC. This gives the protein CASSQGAGYEQYF. The chain joins TRBV28 to TRBJ2-7, with 8 bases lining up with TRBD1. With V trimmed by 5 bases and J by 3 bases, 3 bases remained unmatched. CDR1 MDHEN and CDR2 SYDVKM come from the germline V gene. The CDR3 covers 13 residues. Variable domain in full (rest from reference TRBV28 and TRBJ2-7): DVKVTQSSRYLVKRTGEKVFLECVQDMDHENMFWYRQDPGLGLRLIYFSYDVKMKEKGDIPEGYSVSREKKERFSLILESASTNQTSMYLCASSQGAGYEQYFGPGTRLTVT.

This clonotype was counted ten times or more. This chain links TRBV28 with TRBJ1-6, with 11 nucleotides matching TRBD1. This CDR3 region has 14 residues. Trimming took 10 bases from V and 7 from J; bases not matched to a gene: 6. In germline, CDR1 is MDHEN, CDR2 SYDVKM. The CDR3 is CAMGGTGGNSPLHF. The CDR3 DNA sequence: TGTGCCATGGGAGGGACAGGGGGAAATTCACCCCTCCACTTT.

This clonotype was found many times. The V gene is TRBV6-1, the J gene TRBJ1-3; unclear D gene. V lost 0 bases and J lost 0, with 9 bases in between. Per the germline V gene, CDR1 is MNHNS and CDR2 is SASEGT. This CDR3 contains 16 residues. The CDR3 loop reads CASSEAGGASGNTIYF. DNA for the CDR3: TGTGCCAGCAGTGAAGCTGGCGGCGCCTCTGGAAACACCATATATTTT.

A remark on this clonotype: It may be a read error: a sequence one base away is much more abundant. CDR3 nucleotide sequence: TGTGCCAGCAGATTGGGGACTCAAGAGACCCAGTACTTC. This encodes CASRLGTQETQYF. V usage is TRBV12-3 or TRBV12-4 and J usage is TRBJ2-5; a possible D gene is TRBD2 (6 bases). Trimming left V 6 bases short and J 2 bases short, with 10 bases between. The CDR3 consists of 13 residues.

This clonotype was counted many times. The CDR3 spells CASSLGGQGSGYTF. CDR3 DNA: TGTGCCAGCAGCTTAGGTGGACAGGGGAGTGGCTACACCTTC. This chain links TRBV7-2 with TRBJ1-2; 9 positions match TRBD1. This CDR3 is 14 amino acids long. Germline V gene data show CDR1 as SGHTA and CDR2 as FQGNSA. Trimming removed 1 base from V and 7 bases from J; junction bases left unmatched: 4.

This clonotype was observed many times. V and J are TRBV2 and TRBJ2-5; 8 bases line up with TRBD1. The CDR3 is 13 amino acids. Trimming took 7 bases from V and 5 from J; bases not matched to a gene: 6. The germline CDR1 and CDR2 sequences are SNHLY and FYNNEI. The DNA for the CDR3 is TGTGCCAGCAACTCAGGGGGCTCGGAGACCCAGTACTTC. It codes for CASNSGGSETQYF.

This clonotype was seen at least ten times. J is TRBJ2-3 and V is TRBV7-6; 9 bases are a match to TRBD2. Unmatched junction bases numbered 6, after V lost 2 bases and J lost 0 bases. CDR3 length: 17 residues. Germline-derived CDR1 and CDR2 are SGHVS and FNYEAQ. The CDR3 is CASSLLSAGGSTDTQYF. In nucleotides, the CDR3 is TGTGCCAGCAGCTTACTTTCGGCGGGAGGGAGCACAGATACGCAGTATTTT.

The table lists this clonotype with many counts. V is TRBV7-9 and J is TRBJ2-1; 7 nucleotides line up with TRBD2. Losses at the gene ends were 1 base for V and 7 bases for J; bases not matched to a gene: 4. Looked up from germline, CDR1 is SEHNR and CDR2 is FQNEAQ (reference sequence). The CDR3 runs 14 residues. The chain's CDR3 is CASSLVAGVNEQFF. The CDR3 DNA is TGTGCCAGCAGCTTAGTCGCGGGGGTAAATGAGCAGTTCTTC.

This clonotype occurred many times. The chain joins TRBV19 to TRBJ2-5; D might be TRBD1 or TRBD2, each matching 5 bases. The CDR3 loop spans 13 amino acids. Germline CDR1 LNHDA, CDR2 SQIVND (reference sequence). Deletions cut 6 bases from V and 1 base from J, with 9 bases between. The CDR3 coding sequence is TGTGCCAGTAGATACGGGGCCCAAGAGACCCAGTACTTC. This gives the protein CASRYGAQETQYF.